Detailed here is one TCR beta chain. Method: immunoSEQ multiplex PCR; TCRdb's copy keeps in-frame clones and lacks some. The sample records 45,000 to 60,000 clones, around 94% being singletons. These data are taken from a study of control samples from healthy donors and cancer patients. Source material: blood. The receptor's source is a man aged 25 to 40 in good health.

CDR3 in amino acids: CASTFTTTGSGGYTF. For the CDR3, the DNA is TGTGCCAGCACCTTTACTACGACAGGGTCGGGTGGCTACACCTTC. V gene TRBV28 combines with J gene TRBJ1-2, with 7 bases that match TRBD1. J gave up 7 bases and V 7 bases, and 15 bases lay outside the gene matches. The CDR3 is 15 residues long. Germline-derived CDR1 and CDR2 are MDHEN and SYDVKM.